These 9 T cell receptor beta chains were all obtained from the same sample, sequenced in a study of blood T cells in healthy people across ages. Combining a sample-barcoded 5' primer with a J-beta primer mix, a second PCR ran for about 7 to 12 cycles. One entry per CDR3 protein results from TCRdb running MiXCR on the 5' RACE reads. The data hold some 900,000 distinct CDR3 sequences, with roughly 26% observed a single time. The specimen sequenced was blood. The source is an elderly woman in good health.

In this sample, this clonotype turned up many times. The chain has TRBV5-1 and TRBJ2-3; 9 bases match TRBD1. The CDR3 has 17 residues. The V and J ends lost 4 bases and 4 bases, in that order; junction bases with no gene match: 13. Germline CDR1 SGHRS, CDR2 YFSETQ. CDR3 amino acids: CASSTRSGTGRPDTQYF. In nucleotides, the CDR3 is TGCGCCAGCAGCACTCGAAGCGGGACAGGGAGGCCAGATACGCAGTATTTT.

This clonotype was counted ten times or more. This chain uses TRBV5-1 with TRBJ2-5; perhaps TRBD1 as D (5 bases). The CDR3 extends over 14 amino acids. With 4 bases removed from V and 1 base from J, the gap between germline ends came to 11 bases. The germline V gene has CDR1 SGHRS and CDR2 YFSETQ. CDR3: CASSTRTFQETQYF. The CDR3 DNA reads as TGCGCCAGCAGCACCCGGACATTCCAAGAGACCCAGTACTTC.

J is TRBJ2-7 and V is TRBV20-1; 10 bases line up with TRBD1. The germline gives CDR1 DFQATT, CDR2 SNEGSKA (reference sequence). The trim removed 3 bases at V and 5 bases at J, leaving 10 bases unmatched. The CDR3 contains 15 residues. The CDR3 protein is CSARNPGTGEDEQYF. Written as DNA, the CDR3 is TGCAGTGCTAGGAACCCCGGGACAGGGGAAGACGAGCAGTACTTC.

A word on this clonotype: A read error may be the cause here, since a much bigger clone is one base away. The rearrangement uses TRBV28 and TRBJ2-7; no firm D call. The CDR3 extends over 13 amino acids. The ends were cut back, 6 bases at V and 3 bases at J, with 12 bases in the middle. Germline V gene sequence: CDR1 MDHEN, CDR2 SYDVKM. This CDR3 reads CASRLGIHYEQYF. The DNA for the CDR3 is TGTGCCAGCAGGTTAGGGATACACTACGAGCAGTACTTC.

Remarks on this clonotype: A much larger clonotype is one base distant, so this may be a read error. The rearrangement links TRBV6-2 or TRBV6-3 to TRBJ2-1; the D gene is possibly TRBD2 (6 bases). The ends were cut back, 6 bases at V and 5 bases at J, with 14 bases in the middle. This CDR3 contains 14 residues. Looked up from germline, CDR1 is MNHEY and CDR2 is SVGEGT. The CDR3 nucleotides are TGTGCCAGCAGCCCTAGCGCAACAAACAATGAGCAGTTCTTC. It yields the protein CASSPSATNNEQFF.

As to this clonotype: A much larger clonotype is one base distant, so this may be a read error. The CDR3 nucleotides are TGTGCCAGCAGCCTTGGTCAGGTGGGACCTCGCTATGGCTACACCTTC. This encodes CASSLGQVGPRYGYTF. The chain uses TRBV7-4 and TRBJ1-2, with TRBD1 as a possible D gene (5 bases). This CDR3 is built from 16 residues. Germline CDR1 SGHVT, CDR2 SQSDAQ. V shed 5 bases and J shed 4 bases, with 20 bases lying between them.

The chain recombines TRBV24-1 with TRBJ2-5; D is perhaps TRBD1 (5 bases). The CDR3 consists of 15 residues. V gave up 2 bases and J gave up 2 bases, with 11 bases separating them. Germline V CDR1 and CDR2: KGHDR, SFDVKD. The CDR3 DNA reads TGTGCCACCAGTGATTGGCTCACAGGACAAGAGACCCAGTACTTC. It yields the protein CATSDWLTGQETQYF.

On this clonotype: The junction shows a germline mismatch at one end, possibly a read error. The chain links TRBV6-1 to TRBJ2-5; D not resolved. From germline, CDR1 is MNHNS and CDR2 SASEGT. CDR3 length: 13 residues. The CDR3 DNA reads TGTGCCAGCAGAAGGCAGAAAGGAGAGACCCGGTACTTC. This encodes CASRRQKGETRYF.

V usage is TRBV28 and J usage is TRBJ2-5; tentatively, D is TRBD1 or TRBD2 (5 bases each). The CDR3 consists of 16 residues. Trimming stripped 4 bases from V and 5 bases from J, with 20 bases between. CDR1 and CDR2 (germline): MDHEN, SYDVKM. The CDR3 DNA reads as TGTGCCAGCAGTTCCCCAGGGCCCTTGAGAGGGGAGACCCAGTACTTC. It codes for CASSSPGPLRGETQYF.